This T cell receptor (beta chain) was retrieved from a study of response to subunit inactivated influenza vaccine. The junction had 4 bases not matched to a gene; V was cut back by 4 bases and J by 5 bases. This CDR3 contains 14 residues. Germline V lookup: CDR1 SGHRS, CDR2 YFSETQ. Overall study findings and caveats: Few new T cells, the authors suggested, are recruited by each seasonal influenza vaccination.

One entry per CDR3 protein, called by TCRdb with MiXCR from the RT-PCR reads. Among 450,000 to 600,000 distinct CDR3 sequences, 16% were seen once, and the ten largest hold roughly 3.1%. This clonotype has more than one count but fewer than ten. Antigen specificity is unknown. The V and J genes are TRBV5-1 and TRBJ2-3, with 10 bases matching TRBD1. This receptor was identified in a man aged 45-69 years who received an inactivated influenza vaccine. Sequenced here: CD4+ T cells sorted from PBMCs, sampled less than 30 months after vaccination. The CDR3 nucleotides are TGCGCCAGCAGCACGGGACAGGGGCAAGATACGCAGTATTTT. Translation: CASSTGQGQDTQYF.